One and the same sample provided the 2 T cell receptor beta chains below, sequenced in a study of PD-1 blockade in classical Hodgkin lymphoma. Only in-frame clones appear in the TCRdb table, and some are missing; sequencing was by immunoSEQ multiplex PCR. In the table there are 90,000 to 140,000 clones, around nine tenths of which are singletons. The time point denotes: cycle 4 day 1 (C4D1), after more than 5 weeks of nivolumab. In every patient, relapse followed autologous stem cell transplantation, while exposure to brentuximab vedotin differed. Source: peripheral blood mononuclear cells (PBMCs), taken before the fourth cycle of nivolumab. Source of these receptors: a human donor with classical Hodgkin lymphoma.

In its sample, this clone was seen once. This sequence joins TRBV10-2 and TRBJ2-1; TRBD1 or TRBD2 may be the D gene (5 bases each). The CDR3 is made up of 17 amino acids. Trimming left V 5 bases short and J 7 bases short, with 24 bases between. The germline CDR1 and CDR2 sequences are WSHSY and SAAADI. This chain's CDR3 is CASSSGSVAPRRNEQFF. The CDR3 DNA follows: TGCGCCAGCAGTTCAGGGTCAGTAGCGCCAAGGAGGAATGAGCAGTTCTTC.

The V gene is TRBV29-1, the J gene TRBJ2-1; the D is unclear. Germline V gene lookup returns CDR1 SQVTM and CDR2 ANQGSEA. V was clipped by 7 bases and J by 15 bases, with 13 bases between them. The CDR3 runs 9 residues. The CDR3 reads CSEGPTGFF. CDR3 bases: TGCAGCGAGGGCCCCACGGGGTTCTTC.